These 25 T cell receptor beta chains were sequenced from one sample in a study of CD8+ T cells in alopecia areata. Once RNA had been extracted, it was reverse transcribed into cDNA to act as the sequencing template. Sequencing used immunoSEQ multiplex PCR; TCRdb keeps in-frame clones, though not all of them. Of roughly 250,000 clones listed, 65% to 70% are singletons. The starting material was CD4+ T cells sorted from blood, obtained at week 0. These receptors all come from a human donor with alopecia areata.

The V call is TRBV13, the J call TRBJ1-1; possible D gene TRBD1, 6 bases. There are 13 residues in the CDR3. Trimming removed 5 bases from V and 7 bases from J, with 14 bases in between. Germline loops: CDR1 PRHDT, CDR2 FYEKMQ (reference sequence). CDR3 in amino acids: CASSPGQSGEAFF. The CDR3 region has the DNA TGTGCCAGCAGCCCCGGACAGAGTGGTGAAGCTTTCTTT. The full variable domain, with the rest looked up from reference TRBV13 and TRBJ1-1, is AAGVIQSPRHLIKEKRETATLKCYPIPRHDTVYWYQQGPGQDPQFLISFYEKMQSDKGSIPDRFSAQQFSDYHSELNMSSLELGDSALYFCASSPGQSGEAFFGQGTRLTVV.

The rearrangement links TRBV9 to TRBJ2-2; 7 bases fit TRBD1. Germline trimming cut 2 bases from V and 0 bases from J; bases unmatched to any gene: 1. The CDR3 covers 15 residues. CDR1 SGDLS and CDR2 YYNGEE come from the germline V gene. CDR3 nucleotides: TGTGCCAGCAGCGTTGACAGGGCGAACACCGGGGAGCTGTTTTTT. Translation gives CASSVDRANTGELFF.

This rearrangement joins TRBV29-1 to TRBJ1-5; D ambiguous. Germline values: CDR1 SQVTM, CDR2 ANQGSEA. The CDR3 spans 14 residues. Between the trimmed V and J ends, which lost 5 bases and 0 bases, there was a span of 11 bases. The chain's CDR3 is CSVSSEHSNQPQHF. In DNA form, the CDR3 reads TGCAGCGTTAGCTCAGAACATAGCAATCAGCCCCAGCATTTT.

The V call is TRBV4-2, the J call TRBJ2-5, with D tentatively TRBD2 (7 bases). In germline, CDR1 is LGHNA, CDR2 YNFKEQ. The CDR3 runs 16 residues. V lost 1 base and J 1 base, leaving 13 bases between the germline ends. The CDR3: CASSQGYRGAQETQYF. The CDR3, as DNA: TGTGCCAGCAGCCAAGGTTACCGGGGGGCCCAAGAGACCCAGTACTTC.

The genes are TRBV25-1 and TRBJ1-2; no reliable D call. Germline loops: CDR1 MGHDK, CDR2 SYGVNS. The V gene lost 2 bases and the J gene lost 3 bases, with 7 bases spanning the gap. The CDR3 has 13 amino acids. The CDR3 DNA reads TGTGCCAGCAGTGAAGGCTTAGACTATGGCTACACCTTC. Translated: CASSEGLDYGYTF.

The rearrangement uses TRBV7-2 and TRBJ1-2; the D is unclear. V lost 0 bases and J lost 1, with 12 bases in between. Per the germline V gene, CDR1 is SGHTA and CDR2 is FQGNSA. This CDR3 region has 16 residues. The CDR3: CASSLARVLFNYGYTF. CDR3 nucleotides: TGTGCCAGCAGCTTAGCCCGGGTATTATTTAACTATGGCTACACCTTC.

The gene calls are TRBV27 and TRBJ1-4; a possible D gene is TRBD1 (5 bases). V was trimmed by 5 bases and J by 5 bases, leaving 15 bases between them. Germline V gene data show CDR1 as MNHEY and CDR2 as SMNVEV (reference sequence). The CDR3 spans 15 residues. The CDR3 loop reads CASSPRTWKNEKLFF. The CDR3 DNA sequence: TGTGCCAGCAGTCCCCGGACATGGAAAAATGAAAAACTGTTTTTT.

The CDR3 DNA sequence: TGCAGCGCCCCAAGGCTAGCGGGGGGAACCAATGAGCAGTTCTTC. It is translated as CSAPRLAGGTNEQFF. The rearrangement links TRBV29-1 to TRBJ2-1, with 11 bases fitting TRBD2. The CDR3 spans 15 residues. J lost 6 bases, V lost 7 bases, and 11 bases had no gene match. Looked up from germline, CDR1 is SQVTM and CDR2 is ANQGSEA.

The genes are TRBV7-8 and TRBJ2-1; 10 bases align to TRBD1. The V segment lost 5 bases and the J segment 7 bases; nucleotides outside the gene matches: 8. The CDR3 is 15 amino acids. The germline gives CDR1 SGHVS, CDR2 FQNEAQ. CDR3 coding DNA: TGTGCCAGCAGCCCCTACGGGACAGGGGTAAATGAGCAGTTCTTC. Its translation: CASSPYGTGVNEQFF.

This sequence joins TRBV29-1 and TRBJ2-1; D uncertain. This CDR3 has 13 amino acids. V lost 5 bases, J lost 2 bases, and 10 bases lay in between. Germline CDR1 and CDR2: SQVTM and ANQGSEA. CDR3 DNA: TGCAGCGTTAACACCGACCCCTACAATGAGCAGTTCTTC. Its protein is CSVNTDPYNEQFF.

The table lists this clone with a few counts. This chain joins TRBV6-6 and TRBJ2-7; possibly TRBD2 for D (6 bases). The germline V gene has CDR1 MNHNY and CDR2 SVGAGI (reference sequence). V was cut by 11 bases and J by 7 bases, with 12 bases left in between. The CDR3 is 10 residues long. CDR3 DNA sequence: TGTGCCGGGGGGAATCGGGAGCAGTACTTC. It yields the protein CAGGNREQYF.

The chain employs TRBV25-1 and TRBJ2-1; TRBD1 agrees at 9 bases. Trimming cost V 6 bases and J 9 bases; bases outside gene matches: 9. The CDR3 is 14 amino acids. Germline V gene data show CDR1 as MGHDK and CDR2 as SYGVNS. The CDR3 loop reads CASSGTGIGIEQFF. The DNA for the CDR3 is TGTGCCAGCAGCGGGACAGGGATAGGTATTGAGCAGTTCTTC.

J is TRBJ2-7 and V is TRBV5-1, with D perhaps TRBD1 or TRBD2 (5 bases each). With 0 bases removed from V and 6 bases from J, the gap between germline ends came to 16 bases. CDR1 SGHRS and CDR2 YFSETQ come from the germline V gene. The CDR3 is made up of 15 amino acids. CDR3 sequence: CASSLAGAVPFEQYF. CDR3 nucleotides: TGCGCCAGCAGCTTGGCCGGGGCAGTCCCTTTCGAGCAGTACTTC.

V usage is TRBV30 and J usage is TRBJ2-2, with D hard to call. V dropped 1 base and J dropped 4 bases, with 1 base sitting between them. Germline CDR1 GTSNPN, CDR2 SVGIG (reference sequence). This CDR3 comprises 11 residues. In DNA, the CDR3 is TGTGCCTGGAGTGCCACCGGGGAGCTGTTTTTT. The encoded protein is CAWSATGELFF.

The chain carries TRBV5-1 and TRBJ1-4; a possible D gene is TRBD1 (5 bases). This CDR3 has 16 residues. CDR1 SGHRS and CDR2 YFSETQ come from the germline V gene. Deletions cut 2 bases from V and 0 bases from J, with 11 bases between. In DNA form, the CDR3 reads TGCGCCAGCAGCTTCGAATTACAGGCAACTAATGAAAAACTGTTTTTT. Translation gives CASSFELQATNEKLFF.

The J gene is TRBJ2-4, the V gene TRBV2; 9 bases align to TRBD1. After removal of 7 bases from V and 1 base from J, the junction contained 11 bases not matched to a gene. This CDR3 region has 17 residues. The germline V gene has CDR1 SNHLY and CDR2 FYNNEI. In nucleotides, the CDR3 is TGTGCCAGCATGGATCCTCCCGGACAGGGGGCCAAAAACATTCAGTACTTC. This codes for CASMDPPGQGAKNIQYF.

About this clone: The junction departs from germline at one end; a sequencing error may be responsible. The genes are TRBV29-1 and TRBJ2-5; D might be TRBD2 (5 bases). CDR1 and CDR2 (germline): SQVTM, ANQGSEA. The CDR3 totals 13 residues. Here the CDR3 DNA reads TGCAGCGTCCTGATCCCCGGTGGGGAGACCCGGTACTTC. Its translation is CSVLIPGGETRYF.

The chain couples TRBV4-3 to TRBJ2-3; D unresolved. Germline-derived CDR1 and CDR2 are LGHNA and YSLEER. Trimming cost V 2 bases and J 6 bases, with 12 bases left between them. This CDR3 has 14 amino acids. Here the CDR3 DNA reads TGCGCCAGCAGCCAATCCAGCTTTGGGGATACGCAGTATTTT. It translates to CASSQSSFGDTQYF.

J is TRBJ2-1 and V is TRBV2; D is undetermined. The CDR3 is made up of 12 amino acids. Germline V gene data show CDR1 as SNHLY and CDR2 as FYNNEI. Trimming shortened V by 6 bases and J by 6 bases, and 9 bases separated the two germline ends. CDR3 in DNA: TGTGCCAGCAGCCTTCCCCCCAATGAGCAGTTCTTC. Translation gives CASSLPPNEQFF.

This clone turned up a few times. V and J are TRBV29-1 and TRBJ1-2; no clear D. CDR3 size: 12 residues. V dropped 6 bases and J dropped 8 bases, with 16 bases sitting between them. CDR1 is SQVTM, CDR2 ANQGSEA, per germline. The CDR3 DNA is TGCAGCGTGGCGGGCGGGAGCGGGGGCTACACCTTC. Protein sequence: CSVAGGSGGYTF.

V gene TRBV27 combines with J gene TRBJ1-2; possible D gene TRBD1, 6 bases. Between the trimmed V and J ends, which lost 3 bases and 4 bases, there was a span of 9 bases. The CDR3 totals 13 residues. The germline gives CDR1 MNHEY, CDR2 SMNVEV (reference sequence). CDR3 nucleotide sequence: TGTGCCAGCAGTTTTGGGGGCGGCTATGGCTACACCTTC. It translates to CASSFGGGYGYTF.

V and J are TRBV30 and TRBJ1-2; 9 bases match TRBD1. Unmatched junction bases numbered 3, after V lost 0 bases and J lost 4 bases. Germline assignment: CDR1 GTSNPN and CDR2 SVGIG (reference sequence). CDR3 size: 14 residues. Here the CDR3 DNA reads TGTGCCTGGAGTGTGGACAGGGGAGGCTATGGCTACACCTTC. It specifies CAWSVDRGGYGYTF.

V is TRBV30 and J is TRBJ1-6; D remains unclear. Trimming took 2 bases from V and 10 from J, leaving 12 bases between them. Germline CDR1 and CDR2: GTSNPN and SVGIG (reference sequence). The CDR3 runs to 13 residues. This CDR3 is CAWSSGGFSPLHF. DNA of the CDR3: TGTGCCTGGAGTTCTGGAGGGTTCTCACCCCTCCACTTT. The full variable domain, with the rest looked up from reference TRBV30 and TRBJ1-6, is SQTIHQWPATLVQPVGSPLSLECTVEGTSNPNLYWYRQAAGRGLQLLFYSVGIGQISSEVPQNLSASRPQDRQFILSSKKLLLSDSGFYLCAWSSGGFSPLHFGNGTRLTVT.

This chain uses TRBV5-1 with TRBJ2-7; D may be TRBD1 or TRBD2 (5 bases each). Trimming cost V 0 bases and J 1 base, with 11 bases left between them. This CDR3 has 15 amino acids. Germline CDR1 reads SGHRS; CDR2 reads YFSETQ. The DNA of the CDR3 is TGCGCCAGCAGCTTGGGGGCAGGGAGATCCTACGAGCAGTACTTC. This sequence encodes CASSLGAGRSYEQYF.

DNA for the CDR3: TGTGCCAGCAGCCAAGGGGACAGGGGAAACTATGGCTACACCTTC. Its protein is CASSQGDRGNYGYTF. The chain is built from TRBV4-2 and TRBJ1-2; TRBD1 matches at 10 bases. Germline-derived CDR1 and CDR2 are LGHNA and YNFKEQ. The CDR3 spans 15 residues. V shed 1 base and J 2 bases; nucleotides not matched to a gene: 1.